Shown below are 18 T cell receptor beta chains from a single sample sequenced in a study of T cell responses to AZD1222 COVID-19 vaccine. The method was immunoSEQ multiplex PCR; TCRdb's version includes in-frame clones alone and lacks a portion of them. This table holds roughly 160,000 clones, 92% found once. The input for sequencing was peripheral blood, taken 28 days after the second AZD1222 dose. The receptors were gathered from an adult who received the AZD1222 COVID-19 vaccine.

The rearrangement joins TRBV2 to TRBJ2-3, with 12 bases matching TRBD2. Germline V lookup: CDR1 SNHLY, CDR2 FYNNEI. The CDR3 extends over 16 amino acids. V lost 6 bases to trimming and J lost 1 base; unmatched junction nucleotides: 5. CDR3 loop: CASSLAGGRGTDTQYF. The CDR3 nucleotides read TGTGCCAGCAGCCTAGCGGGGGGGCGCGGCACAGATACGCAGTATTTT.

This chain connects TRBV20-1 to TRBJ1-6, with 9 bases fitting TRBD1. After removal of 3 bases from V and 10 bases from J, the junction contained 10 bases not matched to a gene. The germline V gene encodes CDR1 DFQATT and CDR2 SNEGSKA (reference sequence). The CDR3 loop spans 15 amino acids. CDR3 protein: CSASSSGTGRSPLHF. CDR3 nucleotide sequence: TGCAGTGCTAGTTCCTCAGGGACAGGGCGGTCACCCCTCCACTTT.

The rearrangement links TRBV3-1 (or the pseudogene TRBV3-2) to TRBJ2-3, with TRBD2 matching over 11 bases. Per the germline V gene, CDR1 is LGHDT and CDR2 is YNNKEL (reference sequence). The CDR3 loop spans 16 amino acids. Trimming removed 3 bases from V and 1 base from J; junction bases left unmatched: 3. CDR3 region: CASSHGTSGRTDTQYF. In DNA form, the CDR3 reads TGTGCCAGCAGCCATGGGACTAGCGGCCGCACAGATACGCAGTATTTT.

This clone came up once. The rearrangement links TRBV3-1 (or the pseudogene TRBV3-2) to TRBJ2-7; 10 nucleotides line up with TRBD1. V lost 3 bases and J lost 6; bases outside the gene matches: 8. CDR1 and CDR2 from the germline V gene are LGHDT and YNNKEL (reference sequence). The CDR3 length is 15 residues. The CDR3 sequence: CASSQTPGTGVEQYF. The CDR3 DNA reads TGTGCCAGCAGCCAGACGCCGGGGACAGGGGTCGAGCAGTACTTC.

This clone appeared a single time. The CDR3 loop reads CASSYGNEQFF. The CDR3 DNA follows: TGTGCCAGCAGTTACGGGAATGAGCAGTTCTTC. This chain connects TRBV12-3 or TRBV12-4 to TRBJ2-1; D is undetermined. This CDR3 comprises 11 residues. V was clipped by 4 bases and J by 7 bases, with 5 bases between them.

The chain has TRBV4-3 and TRBJ2-7; perhaps TRBD1 as D (5 bases). The CDR3 extends over 14 amino acids. With 4 bases removed from V and 1 base from J, the gap between germline ends came to 11 bases. Germline CDR1 LGHNA, CDR2 YSLEER. The CDR3 sequence: CASSPRQGSYEQYF. The CDR3 DNA reads TGCGCCAGCAGCCCCCGGCAGGGATCCTACGAGCAGTACTTC.

J is TRBJ2-7 and V is TRBV10-3; the D gene could be TRBD1 or TRBD2 (5 bases each). This CDR3 spans 13 amino acids. Germline assignment: CDR1 ENHRY and CDR2 SYGVKD. With 3 bases removed from V and 4 bases from J, the gap between germline ends came to 10 bases. The CDR3 bases are TGTGCCATCAGTGACAAGGGGAGTTACGAGCAGTACTTC. Translated, it gives CAISDKGSYEQYF.

This chain uses TRBV18 with TRBJ2-1, with D possibly being TRBD2 (7 bases). The ends were cut back, 1 base at V and 6 bases at J, with 16 bases in the middle. CDR1 is KGHSH, CDR2 LQKENI, per germline. The CDR3 spans 16 residues. CDR3 region: CASSPQGGAIPNEQFF. The CDR3 DNA reads as TGTGCCAGCTCACCACAAGGGGGGGCGATTCCCAATGAGCAGTTCTTC.

V is TRBV7-2 and J is TRBJ2-3; possible D gene TRBD2, 6 bases. Germline loops: CDR1 SGHTA, CDR2 FQGNSA. V was shortened by 0 bases and J by 4 bases, with 11 bases between the two germline ends. The CDR3 consists of 15 residues. The CDR3 nucleotides are TGTGCCAGCAGCTTAGCGACTAGAGGCCCAGATACGCAGTATTTT. Translating gives CASSLATRGPDTQYF.

The chain combines TRBV12-5 with TRBJ1-1; the match to TRBD1 covers 9 bases. V lost 6 bases, J lost 9 bases, and 5 bases stayed unmatched. CDR3 length: 12 amino acids. Per the germline V gene, CDR1 is LGHNT and CDR2 is FRNRAP. This CDR3 reads CASGLGQGKAFF. In nucleotides, the CDR3 is TGTGCTAGTGGCCTCGGACAGGGGAAAGCTTTCTTT.

This chain joins TRBV30 and TRBJ1-1; D gene ambiguous. The CDR3 contains 11 residues. Germline V CDR1 and CDR2: GTSNPN, SVGIG (reference sequence). The ends were cut back, 0 bases at V and 10 bases at J, with 9 bases in the middle. This chain's CDR3 is CAWSVTIGAFF. The DNA for the CDR3 is TGTGCCTGGAGTGTTACGATTGGAGCTTTCTTT. The full variable domain, completed using reference TRBV30 and TRBJ1-1, is SQTIHQWPATLVQPVGSPLSLECTVEGTSNPNLYWYRQAAGRGLQLLFYSVGIGQISSEVPQNLSASRPQDRQFILSSKKLLLSDSGFYLCAWSVTIGAFFGQGTRLTVV.

V usage is TRBV3-1 (or the pseudogene TRBV3-2) and J usage is TRBJ2-5; no reliable D call. Trimming stripped 4 bases from V and 5 bases from J, with 8 bases between. The CDR3 contains 12 residues. Germline V gene lookup returns CDR1 LGHDT and CDR2 YNNKEL (reference sequence). The CDR3 is CASSRRTETQYF. As DNA, the CDR3 is TGTGCCAGCAGCCGGCGGACGGAGACCCAGTACTTC.

This clone is classed as medium-sized. The chain recombines TRBV9 with TRBJ1-1; unclear D gene. The V gene's germline CDR1 is SGDLS and CDR2 YYNGEE. The ends were cut back, 0 bases at V and 4 bases at J, with 10 bases in the middle. The CDR3 length is 14 residues. CDR3 nucleotide sequence: TGTGCCAGCAGCGTAGCCCAGGAAACCACTGAAGCTTTCTTT. This translates into CASSVAQETTEAFF. The full variable domain, in which reference TRBV9 and TRBJ1-1 provide the parts outside the CDR3, is DSGVTQTPKHLITATGQRVTLRCSPRSGDLSVYWYQQSLDQGLQFLIQYYNGEERAKGNILERFSAQQFPDLHSELNLSSLELGDSALYFCASSVAQETTEAFFGQGTRLTVV.

The genes are TRBV2 and TRBJ2-1; tentatively, D is TRBD2 (6 bases). The CDR3 runs to 16 residues. CDR1 and CDR2 from the germline V gene are SNHLY and FYNNEI. Deletions cut 4 bases from V and 4 bases from J, with 17 bases between. The CDR3 loop is CASSVGSGVVYNEQFF. The DNA for the CDR3 is TGTGCCAGCAGTGTGGGTTCGGGAGTCGTATACAATGAGCAGTTCTTC.

This chain connects TRBV27 to TRBJ2-3, with D tentatively TRBD1 (6 bases). V was clipped by 5 bases and J by 3 bases, with 21 bases between them. The CDR3 extends over 17 amino acids. CDR1 is MNHEY, CDR2 SMNVEV, per germline (reference sequence). The CDR3 coding sequence is TGTGCCAGCAGTCCTCTACCTCTAGGCAGGGGAACAGATACGCAGTATTTT. Amino acids: CASSPLPLGRGTDTQYF.

The chain recombines TRBV6-1 with TRBJ1-2, with no clear D. Trimming removed 1 base at V and 5 bases at J, with 11 bases between. The germline gives CDR1 MNHNS, CDR2 SASEGT. The CDR3 is 14 residues long. In nucleotides, the CDR3 is TGTGCCAGCAGTGAAGGCTTGGTGGGATATGGCTACACCTTC. It is translated as CASSEGLVGYGYTF.

The V call is TRBV5-1, the J call TRBJ1-3; D is uncertain. Germline V gene sequence: CDR1 SGHRS, CDR2 YFSETQ. The CDR3 has 15 amino acids. The V end lost 0 bases, the J end lost 4 bases, and 11 bases lay between the germline ends. The CDR3 DNA reads TGCGCCAGCAGCTTGGACCCCAAAGGGGGAAACACCATATATTTT. It encodes CASSLDPKGGNTIYF. The full variable domain, its missing parts supplied by reference TRBV5-1 and TRBJ1-3, is KAGVTQTPRYLIKTRGQQVTLSCSPISGHRSVSWYQQTPGQGLQFLFEYFSETQRNKGNFPGRFSGRQFSNSRSEMNVSTLELGDSALYLCASSLDPKGGNTIYFGEGSWLTVV.

The rearrangement uses TRBV2 and TRBJ1-4; D remains ambiguous. V was clipped by 4 bases and J by 6 bases, with 12 bases between them. The CDR3 is 14 amino acids. Germline loops: CDR1 SNHLY, CDR2 FYNNEI. CDR3 protein: CASSVTAAYEKLFF. The CDR3 bases are TGTGCCAGCAGTGTTACCGCGGCTTATGAAAAACTGTTTTTT.